The rows below give T cell receptor beta chains drawn from one sample of a study of blood T cell repertoires in COVID-19. The assay was immunoSEQ multiplex PCR, and TCRdb's table has in-frame clones only and misses some. The table includes 220,000 or so clones, about 78% detected once. The sequenced material came from peripheral blood. These receptors were taken from a woman aged 65 to 85 with acute or convalescent COVID-19. Each CDR3 is given with its conserved first and last residue. A D gene is named only where the DNA matches it firmly. Clone sizes are given selectively: once, few, many, or a class where the clone is expanded.

CDR3	DNA	D	V	size	J
CVRSLGLGTGAYGYTF	TGTGTCAGAAGCTTAGGGCTCGGGACAGGGGCTTATGGCTACACCTTC	NA	TRBV7-5	NA	TRBJ1-2
CASSPEGTKQYF	TGTGCCAGCAGTCCCGAGGGGACAAAGCAGTACTTC	NA	TRBV28	NA	TRBJ2-7
CASSLGGQAEQYF	TGTGCCAGCAGCTTAGGAGGACAGGCCGAGCAGTACTTC	TRBD1	TRBV7-3	NA	TRBJ2-7
CASSLARGSGTNTGELFF	TGTGCCAGCAGCTTAGCGCGGGGTAGCGGGACCAACACCGGGGAGCTGTTTTTT	TRBD2	TRBV7-9	NA	TRBJ2-2
CASSLAQGAGGNTIYF	TGTGCCAGCAGCTTAGCACAGGGGGCAGGTGGAAACACCATATATTTT	TRBD1	TRBV13	once	TRBJ1-3
CASSYDRGWDIETQYF	TGTGCCAGCAGTTACGATCGGGGTTGGGATATAGAGACCCAGTACTTC	NA	TRBV6-2/TRBV6-3	NA	TRBJ2-5
CATSDSGSVWEQYF	TGTGCCACCAGTGATTCCGGGTCCGTCTGGGAGCAGTACTTC	NA	TRBV24-1	NA	TRBJ2-7
CASSLAGQGAAGANVLTF	TGTGCCAGCAGCTTAGCGGGACAGGGGGCCGCTGGGGCCAACGTCCTGACTTTC	TRBD1	TRBV7-3	NA	TRBJ2-6
CASGVGQATNEKLFF	TGCGCCAGCGGCGTTGGACAGGCAACTAATGAAAAACTGTTTTTT	TRBD1	TRBV5-1	NA	TRBJ1-4
CASSQGRSGQRAKNIQYF	TGTGCCAGCAGCCAAGGCCGATCAGGACAGAGAGCCAAAAACATTCAGTACTTC	NA	TRBV14	NA	TRBJ2-4
CASSRDRGNNQPQHF	TGTGCCAGCAGTCGGGACAGGGGGAACAATCAGCCCCAGCATTTT	TRBD1	TRBV5-6	NA	TRBJ1-5
CASSMTAPREAFF	TGCGCCAGCAGCATGACAGCCCCCCGGGAGGCTTTCTTT	NA	TRBV5-1	NA	TRBJ1-1
CASSPRVGRLGEKLFF	TGTGCCAGCAGCCCCAGGGTTGGCAGGCTTGGCGAAAAACTGTTTTTT	NA	TRBV3-1/TRBV3-2	NA	TRBJ1-4
CASSPQGPSSYNEQFF	TGTGCCAGCTCACCCCAGGGCCCGAGCTCCTACAATGAGCAGTTCTTC	NA	TRBV18	NA	TRBJ2-1
CASSLGGGRQPQHF	TGTGCCAGCAGCTTAGGAGGGGGACGACAGCCCCAGCATTTT	NA	TRBV7-6	NA	TRBJ1-5
CASSNGGRRDTQYF	TGTGCCAGCAGTAATGGCGGGAGAAGAGATACGCAGTATTTT	TRBD2	TRBV28	few	TRBJ2-3
CASSSRGAGVYQETQYF	TGTGCCAGCAGCTCGCGGGGAGCGGGGGTGTACCAAGAGACCCAGTACTTC	TRBD2	TRBV7-9	few	TRBJ2-5
CATSRGLGQGNTEAFF	TGTGCCACCAGCAGAGGTCTTGGACAGGGGAACACTGAAGCTTTCTTT	TRBD1	TRBV15	once	TRBJ1-1
CASSFTTGDYGYTF	TGTGCCAGCAGCTTTACGACTGGAGACTATGGCTACACCTTC	NA	TRBV11-1	NA	TRBJ1-2
CASSRSRQNYEQYF	TGCGCCAGCAGTCGATCGAGACAAAACTACGAGCAGTACTTC	NA	TRBV5-1	NA	TRBJ2-7
CASSVGQDSNQPQHF	TGTGCCAGCAGCGTAGGTCAGGATAGCAATCAGCCCCAGCATTTT	NA	TRBV9	NA	TRBJ1-5
CASGQYNQPQHF	TGTGCCAGCGGACAGTACAATCAGCCCCAGCATTTT	NA	TRBV25-1	NA	TRBJ1-5
CASSEGMSGAGELFF	TGTGCCAGCAGTGAAGGGATGAGCGGAGCCGGGGAGCTGTTTTTT	NA	TRBV6-1	NA	TRBJ2-2
CASSSFPGLDYEQYF	TGCGCCAGCAGCTCATTCCCGGGACTAGACTACGAGCAGTACTTC	TRBD2	TRBV5-1	NA	TRBJ2-7
CASSLGAAYNSPLHF	TGTGCCAGCAGTTTAGGGGCCGCCTATAATTCACCCCTCCACTTT	NA	TRBV27	NA	TRBJ1-6
CASTFRGNNEKLFF	TGTGCCAGCACGTTCCGAGGGAATAATGAAAAACTGTTTTTT	NA	TRBV28	NA	TRBJ1-4
CASSLSGQGKLFF	TGTGCCAGCAGTTTATCGGGACAGGGAAAACTGTTTTTT	TRBD1	TRBV27	NA	TRBJ1-4
CASSLTGQGAANTGELFF	TGTGCCAGCAGCTTAACGGGCCAAGGAGCGGCTAACACCGGGGAGCTGTTTTTT	NA	TRBV7-3	NA	TRBJ2-2
CASSPSQGTRETQYF	TGTGCCAGCAGCCCCTCCCAGGGGACGAGGGAGACCCAGTACTTC	NA	TRBV11-3	once	TRBJ2-5
CASSPREGTEDEKLFF	TGTGCCAGCTCACCCCGGGAAGGGACAGAGGATGAAAAACTGTTTTTT	TRBD1	TRBV18	NA	TRBJ1-4
CASSYSSQGGNTIYF	TGTGCCAGCAGTTACTCTTCTCAGGGTGGAAACACCATATATTTT	NA	TRBV6-5	NA	TRBJ1-3
CASSVVEGRSSGNTIYF	TGTGCCAGCAGCGTAGTTGAGGGAAGGAGCTCTGGAAACACCATATATTTT	NA	TRBV9	NA	TRBJ1-3
CASSQGGLGSPLHF	TGTGCCAGCAGCCAAGGGGGCTTAGGGTCACCCCTCCACTTT	NA	TRBV3-1/TRBV3-2	NA	TRBJ1-6
CAWTPGLPQLFF	TGTGCCTGGACCCCGGGACTCCCGCAACTGTTTTTT	NA	TRBV30	once	TRBJ1-4
CSASSGAVYEQYF	TGCAGTGCTAGTTCAGGGGCGGTGTACGAGCAGTACTTC	NA	TRBV20-1	NA	TRBJ2-7
CASSLSPGMDQPQHF	TGTGCCAGCAGCCTAAGTCCGGGTATGGATCAGCCCCAGCATTTT	NA	TRBV7-8	NA	TRBJ1-5
CASSYGIRQGPAGRELFF	TGTGCCAGCAGTTATGGCATTCGACAGGGGCCCGCGGGTAGGGAACTGTTTTTT	TRBD1	TRBV27	NA	TRBJ1-4
CASSVTFEQYF	TGTGCCAGCAGTGTAACATTCGAGCAGTACTTC	NA	TRBV2	NA	TRBJ2-7
CASSYLGLNYGYTF	TGTGCCAGCAGCTACCTGGGCCTGAACTATGGCTACACCTTC	NA	TRBV7-9	NA	TRBJ1-2
CASSLGTSVYNEQFF	TGTGCCAGCAGCCTAGGGACTAGCGTCTACAATGAGCAGTTCTTC	TRBD2	TRBV7-9	NA	TRBJ2-1
CASSPSRAEAFF	TGTGCCAGCAGCCCCTCGCGGGCTGAAGCTTTCTTT	NA	TRBV7-9	NA	TRBJ1-1
CASSRENTEAFF	TGTGCCAGCAGTCGCGAGAACACTGAAGCTTTCTTT	NA	TRBV2	NA	TRBJ1-1
CASSFQVPGGNTEAFF	TGTGCCAGCAGTTTCCAAGTCCCCGGGGGGAACACTGAAGCTTTCTTT	NA	TRBV28	NA	TRBJ1-1
CASSQEGGTYEQYF	TGCGCCAGCAGCCAGGAGGGAGGGACCTACGAGCAGTACTTC	TRBD2	TRBV4-1	NA	TRBJ2-7
CASSPFRLDSDGYTF	TGTGCCAGCAGTCCGTTCAGACTTGACTCAGATGGCTACACCTTC	NA	TRBV27	NA	TRBJ1-2
CATSDPLAGGNNEQFF	TGTGCCACCAGTGATCCCCTAGCGGGAGGGAACAATGAGCAGTTCTTC	TRBD2	TRBV24-1	NA	TRBJ2-1
CASSEREGGTAYEQYF	TGTGCCAGCAGCGAGCGAGAGGGCGGGACCGCCTACGAGCAGTACTTC	NA	TRBV9	NA	TRBJ2-7
CASRGRVSSSSYNEQFF	TGTGCCAGCAGGGGCAGGGTTAGCTCTAGCTCCTACAATGAGCAGTTCTTC	NA	TRBV2	NA	TRBJ2-1
CASSPFDRENYGYTF	TGTGCCAGCTCACCGTTCGACAGGGAAAACTATGGCTACACCTTC	TRBD1	TRBV18	NA	TRBJ1-2
CAISESGTSNTGELFF	TGTGCCATCAGTGAGTCCGGGACATCGAACACCGGGGAGCTGTTTTTT	NA	TRBV10-3	NA	TRBJ2-2
CASSPYRGSYNSPLHF	TGTGCCAGCAGTCCATACAGGGGCTCCTATAATTCACCCCTCCACTTT	TRBD1	TRBV2	NA	TRBJ1-6
CASSPTQGADEQFF	TGTGCCAGCAGTCCCACACAGGGGGCGGATGAGCAGTTCTTC	TRBD1	TRBV7-7	NA	TRBJ2-1
CASSASSAVSGGQYF	TGTGCCAGCAGTGCATCTAGCGCCGTCTCGGGGGGGCAGTATTTT	TRBD2	TRBV2	once	TRBJ2-3
CASSEGQITDTQYF	TGCGCCAGCAGCGAGGGACAGATCACAGATACGCAGTATTTT	TRBD1	TRBV5-1	few	TRBJ2-3
CASSQSSGGNSPLHF	TGTGCCAGCAGCCAAAGCTCCGGGGGGAATTCACCCCTCCACTTT	NA	TRBV3-1/TRBV3-2	NA	TRBJ1-6
CASMPQGHGYTF	TGTGCCAGCATGCCACAGGGTCATGGCTACACCTTC	NA	TRBV28	NA	TRBJ1-2
CASSYQDISFF	TGTGCCAGCAGTTACCAGGACATATCTTTCTTT	NA	TRBV6-5	NA	TRBJ1-1
CASSDDRFMNTEAFF	TGTGCCAGCAGTGACGACAGGTTCATGAACACTGAAGCTTTCTTT	NA	TRBV2	NA	TRBJ1-1
CSVWADDGYTF	TGCAGCGTGTGGGCAGATGATGGCTACACCTTC	NA	TRBV29-1	few	TRBJ1-2
CASSHLQLQSSGNTIYF	TGTGCCAGCAGCCATTTACAACTACAATCCTCTGGAAACACCATATATTTT	NA	TRBV16	few	TRBJ1-3